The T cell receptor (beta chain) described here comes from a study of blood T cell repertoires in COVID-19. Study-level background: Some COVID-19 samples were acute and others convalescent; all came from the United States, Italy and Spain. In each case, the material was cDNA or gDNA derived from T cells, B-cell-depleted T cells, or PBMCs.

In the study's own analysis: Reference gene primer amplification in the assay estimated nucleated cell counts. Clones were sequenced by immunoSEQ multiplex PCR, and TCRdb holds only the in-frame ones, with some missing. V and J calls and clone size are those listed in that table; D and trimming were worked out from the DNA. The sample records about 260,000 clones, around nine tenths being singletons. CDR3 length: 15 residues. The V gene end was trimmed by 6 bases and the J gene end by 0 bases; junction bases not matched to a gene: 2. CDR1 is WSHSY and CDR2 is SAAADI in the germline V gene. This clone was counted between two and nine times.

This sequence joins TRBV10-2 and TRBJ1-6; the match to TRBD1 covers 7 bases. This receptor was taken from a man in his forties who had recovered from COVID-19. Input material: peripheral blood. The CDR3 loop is CASRQGDSYNSPLHF. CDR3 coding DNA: TGCGCCAGCAGGCAGGGGGACTCCTATAATTCACCCCTCCACTTT.